The 10 T cell receptor beta chains below all came from one sample that was sequenced in a study of cytomegalovirus exposure and HLA in healthy donors. Primers: 60 Vbeta forward and 13 Jbeta reverse. Profiling relied on immunoSEQ multiplex PCR, and the TCRdb table lists in-frame clones only, not all of them. The table records about 90,000 clones, around 66% of them present only once. Material: PBMCs. The receptor source for this set is a man in his thirties or forties in good health and CMV-seronegative.

The table lists this clone with a few counts. The chain joins TRBV6-1 to TRBJ1-3; perhaps TRBD1 as D (5 bases). Looked up from germline, CDR1 is MNHNS and CDR2 is SASEGT. The CDR3 has 15 residues. V dropped 2 bases and J dropped 10 bases, with 18 bases sitting between them. The chain's CDR3 is CASSESVDTRWTIYF. Here the CDR3 DNA reads TGTGCCAGCAGTGAATCGGTGGACACCCGGTGGACCATATATTTT.

The gene calls are TRBV5-1 and TRBJ1-3, with D perhaps matching TRBD1 (6 bases). V gave up 2 bases and J gave up 3 bases, with 18 bases separating them. Germline V gene sequence: CDR1 SGHRS, CDR2 YFSETQ. The CDR3 is 17 residues long. For the CDR3, the DNA is TGCGCCAGCAGCTTTGTCGGGGGGCAAGGAATTGGAAACACCATATATTTT. Protein sequence: CASSFVGGQGIGNTIYF.

On this clone: This sample also contains other DNA sequences that code for the same CDR3. The V and J genes are TRBV9 and TRBJ1-4; no definite D call. From germline, CDR1 is SGDLS and CDR2 YYNGEE. The CDR3 has 13 residues. Between the trimmed V and J ends, which lost 0 bases and 4 bases, there was a span of 4 bases. CDR3 loop: CASSVAGNEKLFF. CDR3 nucleotides: TGTGCCAGCAGCGTAGCCGGTAATGAAAAACTGTTTTTT.

V and J are TRBV10-3 and TRBJ2-3; TRBD2 agrees at 8 bases. Trimming cost V 3 bases and J 7 bases; bases outside gene matches: 27. Per the germline V gene, CDR1 is ENHRY and CDR2 is SYGVKD. There are 21 residues in the CDR3. CDR3 in amino acids: CAISEIGQPSLGGRPIYTQYF. The CDR3 coding sequence is TGTGCCATCAGTGAAATCGGGCAGCCCTCACTGGGCGGGAGGCCCATATATACGCAGTATTTT.

The rearrangement uses TRBV6-4 and TRBJ1-5, with D unresolved. Germline V gene data show CDR1 as MRHNA and CDR2 as SNTAGT. V gave up 5 bases and J gave up 0 bases, with 17 bases separating them. This CDR3 comprises 17 residues. The CDR3 region is CASSKYKYSHSNQPQHF. In DNA form, the CDR3 reads TGTGCCAGCAGTAAATATAAGTACAGCCATAGCAATCAGCCCCAGCATTTT.

The chain couples TRBV9 to TRBJ2-2; 8 bases map to TRBD1. Germline V gene sequence: CDR1 SGDLS, CDR2 YYNGEE. The length of the CDR3 is 14 residues. Trimming at V came to 2 bases and at J to 7 bases, leaving 4 bases not matched to a gene. This CDR3 reads CASSVQGAVGELFF. Written as DNA, the CDR3 is TGTGCCAGCAGCGTTCAGGGGGCGGTCGGGGAGCTGTTTTTT.

This clone showed up just once. The rearrangement links TRBV4-2 to TRBJ2-7; 11 nucleotides match TRBD2. From germline, CDR1 is LGHNA and CDR2 YNFKEQ. The CDR3 is 15 amino acids. The trim removed 1 base at V and 5 bases at J, leaving 4 bases unmatched. The CDR3 is CASSQAQLAGDEQYF. Here the CDR3 DNA reads TGTGCCAGCAGCCAAGCTCAACTAGCGGGAGACGAGCAGTACTTC.

The chain carries TRBV9 and TRBJ2-1, with D perhaps TRBD2 (5 bases). The CDR3 contains 14 residues. The V end lost 4 bases, the J end lost 5 bases, and 13 bases lay between the germline ends. Germline CDR1 is SGDLS and CDR2 is YYNGEE. This CDR3 reads CASSPNGEDNEQFF. CDR3 bases: TGTGCCAGCAGCCCGAACGGGGAAGACAATGAGCAGTTCTTC.

This chain connects TRBV19 to TRBJ1-5; D gene unclear. The CDR3 is 18 amino acids. With 0 bases removed from V and 6 bases from J, the gap between germline ends came to 21 bases. Germline V gene sequence: CDR1 LNHDA, CDR2 SQIVND (reference sequence). The CDR3 coding sequence is TGTGCCAGTAGTATAGATAAAGTCTGGCAGAGGAAACTTCAGCCCCAGCATTTT. Translated: CASSIDKVWQRKLQPQHF.

The chain joins TRBV11-3 to TRBJ2-1; tentatively, D is TRBD2 (6 bases). The CDR3 is made up of 13 amino acids. Trimming removed 1 base from V and 8 bases from J, with 9 bases in between. The germline CDR1 and CDR2 sequences are SGHNT and YENEEA. The CDR3 loop reads CASSLASSDEQFF. CDR3 sequence (DNA): TGTGCCAGCAGCTTAGCCTCTAGCGATGAGCAGTTCTTC.